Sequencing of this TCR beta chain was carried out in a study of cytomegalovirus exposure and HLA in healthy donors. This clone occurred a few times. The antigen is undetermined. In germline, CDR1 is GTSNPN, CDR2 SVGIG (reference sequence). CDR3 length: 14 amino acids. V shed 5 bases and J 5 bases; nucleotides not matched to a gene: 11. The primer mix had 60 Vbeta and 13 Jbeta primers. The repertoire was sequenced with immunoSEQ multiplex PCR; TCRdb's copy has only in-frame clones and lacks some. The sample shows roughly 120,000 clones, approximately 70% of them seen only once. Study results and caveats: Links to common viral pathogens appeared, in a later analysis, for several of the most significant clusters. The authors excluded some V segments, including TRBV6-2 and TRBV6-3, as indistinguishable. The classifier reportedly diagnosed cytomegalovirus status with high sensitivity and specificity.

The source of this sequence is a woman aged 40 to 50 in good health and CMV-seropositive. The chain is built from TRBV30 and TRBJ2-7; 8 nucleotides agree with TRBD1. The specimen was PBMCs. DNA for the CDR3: TGTGCCTGGTTCCTTGGACAGGGAAAGAACGAGCAGTACTTC. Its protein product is CAWFLGQGKNEQYF.